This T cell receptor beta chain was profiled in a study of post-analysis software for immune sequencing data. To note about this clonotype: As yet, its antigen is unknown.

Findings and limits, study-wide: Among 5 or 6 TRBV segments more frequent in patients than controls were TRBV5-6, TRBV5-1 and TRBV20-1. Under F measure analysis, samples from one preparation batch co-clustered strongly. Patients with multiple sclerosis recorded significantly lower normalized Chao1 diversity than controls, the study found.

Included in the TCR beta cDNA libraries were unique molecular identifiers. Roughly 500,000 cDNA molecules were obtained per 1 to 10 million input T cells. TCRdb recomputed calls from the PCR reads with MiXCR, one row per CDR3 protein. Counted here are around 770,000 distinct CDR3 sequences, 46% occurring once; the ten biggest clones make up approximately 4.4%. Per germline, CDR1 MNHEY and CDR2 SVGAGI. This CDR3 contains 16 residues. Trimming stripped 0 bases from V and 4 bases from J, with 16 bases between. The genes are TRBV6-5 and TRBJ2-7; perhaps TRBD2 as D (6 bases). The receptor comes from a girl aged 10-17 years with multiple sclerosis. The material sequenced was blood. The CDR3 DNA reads TGTGCCAGCAGTTACTCGACGGGACTCCGGGGTTACGAGCAGTACTTC. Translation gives CASSYSTGLRGYEQYF.